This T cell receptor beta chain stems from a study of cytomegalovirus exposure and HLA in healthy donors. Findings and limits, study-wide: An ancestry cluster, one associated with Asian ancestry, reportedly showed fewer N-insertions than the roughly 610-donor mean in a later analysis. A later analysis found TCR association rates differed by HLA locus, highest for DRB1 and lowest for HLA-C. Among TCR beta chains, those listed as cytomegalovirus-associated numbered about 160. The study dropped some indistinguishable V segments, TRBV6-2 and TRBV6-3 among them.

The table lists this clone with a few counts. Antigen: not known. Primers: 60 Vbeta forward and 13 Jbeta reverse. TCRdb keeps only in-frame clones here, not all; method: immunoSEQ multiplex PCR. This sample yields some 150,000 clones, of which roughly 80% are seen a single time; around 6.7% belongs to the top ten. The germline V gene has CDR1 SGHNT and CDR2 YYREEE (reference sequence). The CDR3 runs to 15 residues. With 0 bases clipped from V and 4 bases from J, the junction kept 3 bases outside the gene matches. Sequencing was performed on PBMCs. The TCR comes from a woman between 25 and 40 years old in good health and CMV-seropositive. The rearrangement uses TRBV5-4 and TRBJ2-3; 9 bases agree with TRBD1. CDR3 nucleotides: TGTGCCAGCAGCTTGGACAGGGGGCGATCAGATACGCAGTATTTT. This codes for CASSLDRGRSDTQYF.